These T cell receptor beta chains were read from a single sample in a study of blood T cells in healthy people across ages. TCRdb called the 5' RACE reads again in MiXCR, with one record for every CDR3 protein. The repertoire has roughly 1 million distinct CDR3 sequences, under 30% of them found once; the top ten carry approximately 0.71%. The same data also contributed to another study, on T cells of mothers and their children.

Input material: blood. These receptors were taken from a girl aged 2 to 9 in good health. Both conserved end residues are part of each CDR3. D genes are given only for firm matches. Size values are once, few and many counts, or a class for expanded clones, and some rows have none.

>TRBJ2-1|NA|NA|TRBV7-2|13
CASRLATKGEQFF
TGTGCCAGCAGACTCGCGACTAAAGGTGAGCAGTTCTTC
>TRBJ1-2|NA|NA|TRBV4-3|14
CASSQLDLGYGYTF
TGCGCCAGCAGCCAACTCGACCTGGGCTATGGCTACACCTTC
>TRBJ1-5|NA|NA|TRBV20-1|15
CSATPAGTENQPQHF
TGCAGTGCAACACCCGCCGGGACGGAAAATCAGCCCCAGCATTTT
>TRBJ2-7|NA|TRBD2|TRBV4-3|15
CAGSQDGTSSYEQYF
TGCGCCGGCAGCCAGGACGGGACTAGCTCCTACGAGCAGTACTTC
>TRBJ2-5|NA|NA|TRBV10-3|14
CAISDFEQEETQYF
TGTGCCATCAGTGACTTTGAGCAGGAAGAGACCCAGTACTTC
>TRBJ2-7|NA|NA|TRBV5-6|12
CASTNYRDEQYF
TGTGCCAGCACCAATTACAGGGACGAGCAGTACTTC
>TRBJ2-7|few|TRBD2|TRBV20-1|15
CSARGLVLTDYEQYF
TGCAGTGCTAGGGGACTAGTACTTACCGACTACGAGCAGTACTTC
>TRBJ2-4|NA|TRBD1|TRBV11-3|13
CASGRQGGNIQYF
TGTGCCAGCGGGCGACAGGGTGGAAACATTCAGTACTTC
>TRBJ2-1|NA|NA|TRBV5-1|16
CASRPGPRIRYNEQFF
TGCGCCAGCAGGCCGGGACCACGCATTAGATACAATGAGCAGTTCTTC
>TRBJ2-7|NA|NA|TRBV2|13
CASSGGEPYEQYF
TGTGCCAGCAGTGGGGGGGAACCCTACGAGCAGTACTTC
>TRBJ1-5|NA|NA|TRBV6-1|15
CASRPQGASNQPQHF
TGTGCCAGCAGACCTCAGGGCGCTAGCAATCAGCCCCAGCATTTT
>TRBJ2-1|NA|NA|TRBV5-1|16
CASTPTQGIAYNEQFF
TGCGCCAGCACCCCAACCCAGGGTATAGCCTACAATGAGCAGTTCTTC
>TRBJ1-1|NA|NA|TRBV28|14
CASSFSRVATEAFF
TGTGCCAGCAGTTTTTCCAGGGTAGCCACTGAAGCTTTCTTT
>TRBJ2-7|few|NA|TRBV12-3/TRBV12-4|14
CASSSQGPAGEQYF
TGTGCCAGCAGTTCTCAGGGGCCGGCAGGCGAGCAGTACTTC
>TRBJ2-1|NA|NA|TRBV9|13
CASSAAGRMEQFF
TGTGCCAGCAGCGCCGCGGGGCGTATGGAGCAGTTCTTC
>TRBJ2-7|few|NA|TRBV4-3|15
CASSLGGAPGDEQYF
TGCGCCAGCAGCCTGGGGGGGGCCCCAGGCGACGAGCAGTACTTC
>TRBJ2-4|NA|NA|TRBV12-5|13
CASGLVLDHIQYF
TGTGCTAGTGGTTTGGTACTGGATCACATTCAGTACTTC
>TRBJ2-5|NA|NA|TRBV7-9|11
CASSTSETQYF
TGTGCCAGCAGCACGTCGGAGACCCAGTACTTC
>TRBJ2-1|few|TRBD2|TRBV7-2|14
CASSASGAFNEQFF
TGTGCCAGCAGCGCTAGCGGGGCCTTCAATGAGCAGTTCTTC
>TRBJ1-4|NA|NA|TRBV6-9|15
CASSYRREKGEKLFF
TGTGCCAGCAGTTATCGCCGGGAGAAAGGAGAAAAACTGTTTTTT
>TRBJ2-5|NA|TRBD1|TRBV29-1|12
CSAGPDRVPQYF
TGCAGCGCAGGCCCCGACAGGGTCCCCCAGTACTTC
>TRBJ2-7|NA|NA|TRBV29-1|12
CSVGPGDYEQYF
TGCAGCGTTGGACCGGGCGATTACGAGCAGTACTTC
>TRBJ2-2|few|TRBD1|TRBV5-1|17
CASSLNIRDRDTGELFF
TGCGCCAGCAGCCTCAATATCCGGGACAGGGACACCGGGGAGCTGTTTTTT
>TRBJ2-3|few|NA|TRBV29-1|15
CSVEGLRVLTDTQYF
TGCAGCGTGGAGGGACTCCGAGTACTGACAGATACGCAGTATTTT
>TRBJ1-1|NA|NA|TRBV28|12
CASSPLITEAFF
TGTGCCAGCAGCCCTCTCATTACTGAAGCTTTCTTT
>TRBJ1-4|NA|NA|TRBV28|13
CASSPLTGEKLFF
TGTGCCAGCAGCCCCCTTACGGGGGAGAAACTGTTTTTT
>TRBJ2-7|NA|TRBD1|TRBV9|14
CASSGRTGGGEQYF
TGTGCCAGCAGCGGACGGACAGGGGGCGGAGAGCAGTACTTC
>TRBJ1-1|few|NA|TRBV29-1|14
CSVTLQAPNTEAFF
TGCAGCGTAACTCTACAGGCCCCGAACACTGAAGCTTTCTTT
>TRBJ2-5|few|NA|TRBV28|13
CASSNTVQETQYF
TGTGCCAGCAGCAACACCGTTCAAGAGACCCAGTACTTC
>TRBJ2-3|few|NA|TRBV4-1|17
CASSINVPGGGTDTQYF
TGCGCCAGCAGCATTAATGTACCCGGCGGGGGCACAGATACGCAGTATTTT
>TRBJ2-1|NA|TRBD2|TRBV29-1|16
CSVERLAGPYPNEQFF
TGCAGCGTTGAAAGACTAGCGGGACCCTACCCCAATGAGCAGTTCTTC
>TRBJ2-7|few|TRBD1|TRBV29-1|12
CSALTGSYEQYF
TGCAGCGCCCTGACAGGGTCCTACGAGCAGTACTTC
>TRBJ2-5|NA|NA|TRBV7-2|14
CASSLKRNEETQYF
TGTGCCAGCAGCTTAAAGCGGAACGAAGAGACCCAGTACTTC
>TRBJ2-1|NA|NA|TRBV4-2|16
CASSQDFGATYNEQFF
TGTGCCAGCAGCCAAGATTTCGGGGCTACCTACAATGAGCAGTTCTTC
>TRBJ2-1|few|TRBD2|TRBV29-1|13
CSPRTSGSGEQFF
TGCAGCCCCAGGACTAGCGGGAGTGGCGAGCAGTTCTTC
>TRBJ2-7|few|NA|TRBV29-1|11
CSVDGSGEQYF
TGCAGCGTTGACGGTTCTGGTGAGCAGTACTTC
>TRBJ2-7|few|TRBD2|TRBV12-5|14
CASGLAGATYEQYF
TGTGCTAGTGGCCTAGCGGGGGCTACCTACGAGCAGTACTTC
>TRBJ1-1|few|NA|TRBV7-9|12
CASSSGGAEAFF
TGTGCCAGCAGCTCCGGGGGGGCTGAAGCTTTCTTT
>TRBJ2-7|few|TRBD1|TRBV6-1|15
CASSLEQGGPYEQYF
TGTGCCAGCAGTCTAGAACAGGGGGGCCCCTACGAGCAGTACTTC
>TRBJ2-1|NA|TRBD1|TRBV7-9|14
CASSGTVRLDEQFF
TGTGCCAGCAGCGGGACAGTTCGGCTCGATGAGCAGTTCTTC